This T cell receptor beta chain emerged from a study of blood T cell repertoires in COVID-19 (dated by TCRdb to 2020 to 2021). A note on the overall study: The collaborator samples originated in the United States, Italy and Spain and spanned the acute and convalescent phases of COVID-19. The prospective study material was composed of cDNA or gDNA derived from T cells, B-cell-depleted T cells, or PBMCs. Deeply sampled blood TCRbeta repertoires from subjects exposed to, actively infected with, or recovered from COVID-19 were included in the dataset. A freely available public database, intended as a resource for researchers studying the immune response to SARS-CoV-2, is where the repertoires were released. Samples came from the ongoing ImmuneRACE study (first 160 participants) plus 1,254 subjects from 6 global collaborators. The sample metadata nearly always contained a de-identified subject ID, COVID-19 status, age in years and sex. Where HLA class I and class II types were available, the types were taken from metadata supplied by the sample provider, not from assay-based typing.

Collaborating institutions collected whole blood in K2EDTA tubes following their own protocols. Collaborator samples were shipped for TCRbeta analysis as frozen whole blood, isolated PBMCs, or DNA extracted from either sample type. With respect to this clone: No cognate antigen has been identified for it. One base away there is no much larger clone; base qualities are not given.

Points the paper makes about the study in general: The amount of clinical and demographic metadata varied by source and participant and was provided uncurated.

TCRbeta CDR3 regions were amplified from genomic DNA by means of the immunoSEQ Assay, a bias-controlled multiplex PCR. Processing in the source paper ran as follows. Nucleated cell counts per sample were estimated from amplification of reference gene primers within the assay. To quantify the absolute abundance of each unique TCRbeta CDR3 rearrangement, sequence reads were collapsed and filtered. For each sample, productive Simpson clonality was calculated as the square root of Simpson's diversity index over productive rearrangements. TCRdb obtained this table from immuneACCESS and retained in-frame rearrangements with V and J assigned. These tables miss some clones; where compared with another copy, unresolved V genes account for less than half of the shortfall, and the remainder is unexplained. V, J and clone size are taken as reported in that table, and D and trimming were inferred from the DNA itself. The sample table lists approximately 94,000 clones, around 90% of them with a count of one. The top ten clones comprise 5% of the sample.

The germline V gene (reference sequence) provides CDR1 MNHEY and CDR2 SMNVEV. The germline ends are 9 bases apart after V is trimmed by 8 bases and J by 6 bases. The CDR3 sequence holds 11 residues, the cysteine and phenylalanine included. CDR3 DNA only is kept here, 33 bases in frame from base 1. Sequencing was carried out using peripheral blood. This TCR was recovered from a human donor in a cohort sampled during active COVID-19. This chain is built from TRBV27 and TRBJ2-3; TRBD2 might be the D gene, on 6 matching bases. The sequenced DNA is TGTGCCAGCGCCCTAGCGGATACGCAGTATTTT. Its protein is CASALADTQYF.